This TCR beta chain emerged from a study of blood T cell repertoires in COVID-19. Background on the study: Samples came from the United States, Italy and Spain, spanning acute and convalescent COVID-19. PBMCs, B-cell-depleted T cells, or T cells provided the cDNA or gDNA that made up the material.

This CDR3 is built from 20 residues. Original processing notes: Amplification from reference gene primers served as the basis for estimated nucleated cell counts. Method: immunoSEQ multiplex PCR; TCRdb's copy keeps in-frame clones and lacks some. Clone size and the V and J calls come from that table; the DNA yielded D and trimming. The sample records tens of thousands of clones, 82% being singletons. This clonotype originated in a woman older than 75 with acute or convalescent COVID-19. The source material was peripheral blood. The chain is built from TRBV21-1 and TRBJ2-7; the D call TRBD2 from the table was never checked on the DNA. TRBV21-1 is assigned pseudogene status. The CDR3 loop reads CASSKEELAGGPRLVYEQYF. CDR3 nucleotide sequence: TGTGCCAGCAGCAAAGAAGAGTTGGCGGGAGGGCCAAGGTTAGTCTACGAGCAGTACTTC.